One sample yielded the 22 T cell receptor beta chains listed below, sequenced in a study of beta chain features in type 1 diabetes. As every portion of the isolated RNA was reverse transcribed, the sequencing read expressed TCRB transcripts. Assay used: immunoSEQ multiplex PCR; TCRdb lists only in-frame clones, some missing. Of fewer than 400,000 clones listed, less than 9.5% were seen once; the top ten hold 0.44%. The source material was central memory CD4+ T cells from blood. The receptors were gathered from a woman aged 18-30 years in good health.

The genes are TRBV11-1 and TRBJ1-2; D is perhaps TRBD1 (6 bases). Between the trimmed V and J ends, which lost 7 bases and 6 bases, there was a span of 15 bases. This CDR3 has 13 residues. Germline V gives CDR1 SGHAT, CDR2 FQDESV (reference sequence). The CDR3 bases are TGTGCCAGCACCCAGGCCCAGGGGCATGGCTACACCTTC. Its translation is CASTQAQGHGYTF.

The rearrangement uses TRBV6-6 and TRBJ2-6, with D unclear. Trimming took off 3 bases at V and 4 bases at J, with 7 bases between the two ends. Germline V gene data show CDR1 as MNHNY and CDR2 as SVGAGI (reference sequence). The CDR3 is made up of 14 amino acids. The CDR3 nucleotides are TGTGCCAGCAGTTATATCGGGGGGGCCAACGTCCTGACTTTC. This translates into CASSYIGGANVLTF.

The V call is TRBV21-1, the J call TRBJ2-2; the table assigns TRBD1, which was not confirmed against the DNA. TRBV21-1 is a listed pseudogene. This CDR3 contains 15 residues. The CDR3 protein is CASSTTPAGGGELFF. The CDR3 nucleotides are TGTGCCAGCAGTACCACCCCAGCAGGGGGAGGGGAGCTGTTTTTT.

The CDR3 is CASSLRNQPQHF. CDR3 bases: TGTGCCAGCAGCCTTAGGAATCAGCCCCAGCATTTT. The chain recombines TRBV5-6 with TRBJ1-5, with D uncertain. CDR3 length equals 12 residues. Trimming removed 4 bases at V and 4 bases at J, with 6 bases between. Germline-derived CDR1 and CDR2 are SGHDT and YYEEEE.

This clone was found many times. The chain has TRBV29-1 and TRBJ1-1; D unresolved. From germline, CDR1 is SQVTM and CDR2 ANQGSEA. Trimming removed 5 bases from V and 0 bases from J, with 7 bases in between. This CDR3 is built from 12 residues. Here the CDR3 reads CSVRQMNTEAFF. The CDR3 bases are TGCAGCGTTCGTCAGATGAACACTGAAGCTTTCTTT.

This clone was detected a few times. This chain links TRBV10-3 with TRBJ1-1; no clear D. The germline gives CDR1 ENHRY, CDR2 SYGVKD. The CDR3 sequence is 13 residues long. The V gene lost 9 bases and the J gene lost 0 bases, with 11 bases spanning the gap. The CDR3: CAIQQSVNTEAFF. CDR3 in DNA: TGTGCCATACAGCAGTCGGTGAACACTGAAGCTTTCTTT.

The chain recombines TRBV6-5 with TRBJ1-2; the D is unclear. V lost 5 bases and J lost 7, with 17 bases in between. Germline V gene data show CDR1 as MNHEY and CDR2 as SVGAGI. This CDR3 has 14 amino acids. The chain's CDR3 is CASSLTRGVGGYTF. The CDR3 coding sequence is TGTGCCAGCAGTCTCACGAGAGGCGTTGGTGGCTACACCTTC.

This clone was picked up a small number of times. This sample also contains other DNA sequences that code for the same CDR3. This rearrangement joins TRBV6-6 to TRBJ1-2; no clear D gene. Trimming pared 6 bases from V and 3 bases from J, leaving 5 bases between. The germline V gene has CDR1 MNHNY and CDR2 SVGAGI (reference sequence). The CDR3 runs 11 residues. CDR3 sequence (DNA): TGTGCCAGCAGCTCATACTATGGCTACACCTTC. Protein: CASSSYYGYTF.

The chain couples TRBV19 to TRBJ2-2; TRBD2 matches 8 bases. CDR1 and CDR2 from the germline V gene are LNHDA and SQIVND (reference sequence). The V segment lost 4 bases and the J segment 0 bases; nucleotides outside the gene matches: 4. The CDR3 sequence is 16 residues long. In DNA, the CDR3 is TGTGCCAGTAGTACGCACGGGAGGGCGAACACCGGGGAGCTGTTTTTT. Its translation is CASSTHGRANTGELFF.

The table lists this clone with many counts. The rearrangement links TRBV29-1 to TRBJ2-7, with 8 bases aligning to TRBD2. Trimming at V came to 6 bases and at J to 0 bases, leaving 10 bases not matched to a gene. Germline assignment: CDR1 SQVTM and CDR2 ANQGSEA. The CDR3 extends over 15 amino acids. This CDR3 is CSVSGAGGPSYEQYF. The CDR3 DNA sequence: TGCAGCGTCAGCGGGGCGGGAGGCCCCTCCTACGAGCAGTACTTC.

V and J are TRBV7-2 and TRBJ2-5, with no clear D. This CDR3 comprises 12 residues. Trimming stripped 4 bases from V and 5 bases from J, with 8 bases between. CDR1 is SGHTA and CDR2 is FQGNSA in the germline V gene. CDR3 amino acids: CASSSTRETQYF. The CDR3 nucleotides read TGTGCCAGCAGCTCTACCCGGGAGACCCAGTACTTC.

V and J are TRBV10-3 and TRBJ2-1, with TRBD2 matching over 7 bases. Germline CDR1 is ENHRY and CDR2 is SYGVKD. Trimming at V came to 4 bases and at J to 10 bases, leaving 4 bases not matched to a gene. The length of the CDR3 is 12 residues. CDR3 residues: CAISGTSEEQFF. The CDR3 DNA sequence: TGTGCCATCAGTGGGACTAGTGAGGAGCAGTTCTTC.

This clone was found a few times. This sequence joins TRBV29-1 and TRBJ2-5, with 7 nucleotides matching TRBD1. Per germline, CDR1 SQVTM and CDR2 ANQGSEA. The CDR3 has 14 amino acids. The junction had 11 bases not matched to a gene; V was cut back by 5 bases and J by 5 bases. CDR3 sequence (DNA): TGCAGCGTTAGTAGGACAGGCCTTTCGGAGACCCAGTACTTC. This encodes CSVSRTGLSETQYF.

The gene calls are TRBV9 and TRBJ2-4; the D is unclear. Germline V lookup: CDR1 SGDLS, CDR2 YYNGEE. V dropped 0 bases and J dropped 6 bases, with 10 bases sitting between them. The length of the CDR3 is 14 residues. This CDR3 reads CASSVVRKGNIQYF. The CDR3 DNA follows: TGTGCCAGCAGCGTAGTACGTAAAGGAAACATTCAGTACTTC.

This clone was picked up a small number of times. The rearrangement joins TRBV5-4 to TRBJ2-3; 11 nucleotides match TRBD2. This CDR3 spans 15 amino acids. After removal of 2 bases from V and 5 bases from J, the junction contained 4 bases not matched to a gene. CDR1 is SGHNT, CDR2 YYREEE, per germline (reference sequence). In nucleotides, the CDR3 is TGTGCCAGCAGCTTTAGCGGGAGGGCCGAAGATACGCAGTATTTT. It codes for CASSFSGRAEDTQYF.

The table lists this clone with many counts. The rearrangement links TRBV5-4 to TRBJ2-1; either TRBD1 or TRBD2 may supply D (5 bases each). Germline-derived CDR1 and CDR2 are SGHNT and YYREEE (reference sequence). CDR3 length: 14 residues. Trimming took 2 bases from V and 3 from J, leaving 9 bases between them. CDR3 protein: CASSFGAIYNEQFF. The CDR3 bases are TGTGCCAGCAGCTTCGGGGCAATCTACAATGAGCAGTTCTTC.

The genes are TRBV6-5 and TRBJ1-2; possibly TRBD1 for D (5 bases). CDR3 length: 14 residues. Germline V lookup: CDR1 MNHEY, CDR2 SVGAGI. The ends were cut back, 3 bases at V and 5 bases at J, with 13 bases in the middle. CDR3 residues: CASSYDSQWYGYTF. DNA of the CDR3: TGTGCCAGCAGTTATGACAGTCAATGGTATGGCTACACCTTC.

Only a few counts were recorded for this clone. The J gene is TRBJ1-5, the V gene TRBV28, with 10 bases fitting TRBD1. Germline CDR1 and CDR2: MDHEN and SYDVKM. The ends lost 7 bases at V and 7 bases at J; junction bases unmatched: 7. The CDR3 is made up of 14 amino acids. The CDR3 reads CASTSGTGEQPQHF. The CDR3 nucleotides read TGTGCCAGCACCTCCGGGACAGGGGAGCAGCCCCAGCATTTT.

This chain links TRBV19 with TRBJ2-7; TRBD2 matches at 8 bases. CDR1 is LNHDA, CDR2 SQIVND, per germline (reference sequence). CDR3 length equals 14 residues. Unmatched junction bases numbered 9, after V lost 5 bases and J lost 6 bases. The CDR3 sequence is CASSGGGISAEQYF. CDR3 nucleotide sequence: TGTGCCAGTAGTGGCGGGGGGATCTCAGCCGAGCAGTACTTC.

This clone was recorded a few times. The J gene is TRBJ2-5, the V gene TRBV7-3; TRBD1 or TRBD2 may be the D gene (6 bases each). V lost 5 bases and J lost 2, with 18 bases in between. Germline lookup yields CDR1 SGHTA and CDR2 FQGTGA. The CDR3 has 16 amino acids. CDR3 in DNA: TGTGCCAGCAGCCAAGGATTAGGGGGAGGACAAGAGACCCAGTACTTC. It translates to CASSQGLGGGQETQYF.

The table lists this clone with many counts. This chain links TRBV15 with TRBJ1-2, with 7 bases aligning to TRBD1. Germline assignment: CDR1 LNHNV and CDR2 YYDKDF (reference sequence). The ends lost 4 bases at V and 6 bases at J; junction bases unmatched: 5. The CDR3 spans 13 residues. The DNA for the CDR3 is TGTGCCACCAGCAATAGACAGGGAGATGGCTACACCTTC. This encodes CATSNRQGDGYTF.

The genes are TRBV28 and TRBJ2-3; D is perhaps TRBD2 (5 bases). CDR1 MDHEN and CDR2 SYDVKM come from the germline V gene. CDR3 length equals 15 residues. V was pared by 0 bases and J by 4 bases, with 11 bases between. The CDR3 DNA reads as TGTGCCAGCAGTTTATGGGACGGAGGAGCAGATACGCAGTATTTT. Encoded protein: CASSLWDGGADTQYF.